The 30 T cell receptor beta chains listed next were all sequenced from one sample in a study of preoperative IRX-2 immunotherapy in early breast cancer. Sequenced by immunoSEQ multiplex PCR; TCRdb stores in-frame clones only, minus some. The sample holds roughly 99,000 clones; 75% to 90% are singletons and the top ten take roughly 1.9%. Stated treatment: preoperative locoregional IRX-2 cytokine immunotherapy. The material was tumor tissue, obtained after IRX-2 immunotherapy. Receptors were obtained from a human donor with breast cancer.

The chain joins TRBV10-2 to TRBJ1-1; no clear D. Germline V lookup: CDR1 WSHSY, CDR2 SAAADI. The CDR3 loop spans 16 amino acids. V gave up 3 bases and J gave up 5 bases, with 19 bases separating them. The DNA for the CDR3 is TGCGCCAGCAGTGACCGCGATCGGCACCTGGTAACTGAAGCTTTCTTT. Amino acid sequence: CASSDRDRHLVTEAFF.

This chain connects TRBV19 to TRBJ2-7; D assignment may be TRBD1 or TRBD2 (5 bases each). V lost 0 bases to trimming and J lost 2 bases, with 11 bases between them. The V gene's germline CDR1 is LNHDA and CDR2 SQIVND (reference sequence). This CDR3 is 15 amino acids long. For the CDR3, the DNA is TGTGCCAGTAGTATAGAGGGGGTGCCCGCCTACGAGCAGTACTTC. Encoded protein: CASSIEGVPAYEQYF.

V gene TRBV11-3 combines with J gene TRBJ1-1, with D possibly being TRBD1 (6 bases). The CDR3 loop spans 14 amino acids. Germline loops: CDR1 SGHNT, CDR2 YENEEA. Trimming pared 6 bases from V and 1 base from J, leaving 12 bases between. CDR3 in DNA: TGTGCCAGCAGTTTCGGACAGACGAACACTGAAGCTTTCTTT. It codes for CASSFGQTNTEAFF.

This sequence joins TRBV12-1 and TRBJ2-6; no DNA check was done on the table's D call, TRBD1. TRBV12-1 represents a pseudogene. This CDR3 is 16 amino acids long. This chain's CDR3 is CASSWWGPSGANVLTF. CDR3 DNA sequence: TGTGCCAGCAGCTGGTGGGGGCCCTCTGGGGCCAACGTCCTGACTTTC.

J is TRBJ2-5 and V is TRBV6-1; the D call may be TRBD1 or TRBD2 (5 bases each). This CDR3 has 14 residues. The germline CDR1 and CDR2 sequences are MNHNS and SASEGT. Deletions cut 1 base from V and 3 bases from J, with 9 bases between. CDR3 protein: CASSEDVGEETQYF. The DNA for the CDR3 is TGTGCCAGCAGTGAAGATGTGGGGGAAGAGACCCAGTACTTC.

This chain connects TRBV28 to TRBJ1-5; TRBD1 aligns across 11 bases. Per germline, CDR1 MDHEN and CDR2 SYDVKM. The CDR3 consists of 17 residues. J gave up 6 bases and V 3 bases, and 10 bases lay outside the gene matches. CDR3 sequence reads: CASSFYWTGGTVQPQHF. The CDR3 nucleotides are TGTGCCAGCAGTTTCTATTGGACAGGGGGCACAGTTCAGCCCCAGCATTTT.

The chain combines TRBV28 with TRBJ1-1, with D possibly TRBD1 on 6 matching bases. V was pared by 4 bases and J by 4 bases, with 16 bases between. Germline V CDR1 and CDR2: MDHEN, SYDVKM. The length of the CDR3 is 15 residues. The CDR3 loop is CASSSSTGSTTEAFF. The CDR3 DNA sequence: TGTGCCAGCAGTTCCAGTACAGGGTCGACCACTGAAGCTTTCTTT.

The V and J genes are TRBV11-3 and TRBJ2-3; D is perhaps TRBD2 (5 bases). There are 14 residues in the CDR3. The V gene lost 5 bases and the J gene lost 4 bases, with 13 bases spanning the gap. In germline, CDR1 is SGHNT, CDR2 YENEEA. In DNA, the CDR3 is TGTGCCAGCAGCCCCGGGGTGGAAGCAGATACGCAGTATTTT. This encodes CASSPGVEADTQYF.

The chain is built from TRBV6-8 and TRBJ1-5, with 11 nucleotides matching TRBD1. V gave up 0 bases and J gave up 4 bases; unmatched junction bases: 5. Per germline, CDR1 MNHGY and CDR2 SAAAGT. This CDR3 region has 17 residues. This CDR3 reads CASSYSGTGGGNQPQHF. The CDR3 bases are TGTGCCAGCAGTTACTCCGGGACAGGGGGTGGAAATCAGCCCCAGCATTTT.

This chain connects TRBV6-4 to TRBJ2-1, with D possibly matching TRBD1 (6 bases). CDR1 is MRHNA, CDR2 SNTAGT, per germline. The length of the CDR3 is 13 residues. V dropped 6 bases and J dropped 10 bases, with 16 bases sitting between them. Here the CDR3 DNA reads TGTGCCAGCAGGATCGACAGGCTAGGCGAGCAGTTCTTC. It is translated as CASRIDRLGEQFF.

This clone is termed medium-sized. V gene TRBV6-8 combines with J gene TRBJ1-1; TRBD1 matches at 7 bases. The CDR3 covers 14 residues. The germline CDR1 and CDR2 sequences are MNHGY and SAAAGT. J gave up 0 bases and V 6 bases, and 4 bases lay outside the gene matches. CDR3 DNA: TGTGCCAGCAGCCGAGGGACAGTGAACACTGAAGCTTTCTTT. Its protein product is CASSRGTVNTEAFF.

The J gene is TRBJ2-3, the V gene TRBV5-1; no definite D call. Trimming shortened V by 2 bases and J by 1 base, and 8 bases separated the two germline ends. This CDR3 contains 14 residues. Looked up from germline, CDR1 is SGHRS and CDR2 is YFSETQ. The CDR3 reads CASSFESGTDTQYF. DNA of the CDR3: TGCGCCAGCAGCTTCGAATCGGGCACAGATACGCAGTATTTT.

This chain uses TRBV19 with TRBJ1-1, with D possibly being TRBD1 (5 bases). Germline lookup yields CDR1 LNHDA and CDR2 SQIVND (reference sequence). V was shortened by 6 bases and J by 1 base, with 12 bases between the two germline ends. The CDR3 is made up of 14 amino acids. In nucleotides, the CDR3 is TGTGCCAGTAGCCGGGACGAGCGGAACACTGAAGCTTTCTTT. As protein: CASSRDERNTEAFF.

The chain links TRBV19 to TRBJ2-7; D gene uncertain. CDR1 LNHDA and CDR2 SQIVND come from the germline V gene (reference sequence). The CDR3 is 15 residues long. Trimming removed 4 bases at V and 0 bases at J, with 13 bases between. CDR3 in amino acids: CASSSNWVSSYEQYF. The CDR3, as DNA: TGTGCCAGTAGTAGCAACTGGGTAAGCTCCTACGAGCAGTACTTC. Together with reference TRBV19 and TRBJ2-7, the CDR3 gives the full variable domain: DGGITQSPKYLFRKEGQNVTLSCEQNLNHDAMYWYRQDPGQGLRLIYYSQIVNDFQKGDIAEGYSVSREKKESFPLTVTSAQKNPTAFYLCASSSNWVSSYEQYFGPGTRLTVT.

This clone was picked up a small number of times. This sequence joins TRBV15 and TRBJ2-7, with 7 bases that match TRBD1. The germline CDR1 and CDR2 sequences are LNHNV and YYDKDF (reference sequence). V trimming: 0 bases; J trimming: 4 bases; junction bases outside the gene matches: 12. The CDR3 spans 17 residues. In DNA, the CDR3 is TGTGCCACCAGCAGAGATCCCGCCGACAGGGTGGGGTACGAGCAGTACTTC. Protein product: CATSRDPADRVGYEQYF.

The chain joins TRBV5-1 to TRBJ2-3, with 9 bases aligning to TRBD1. This CDR3 has 16 amino acids. Trimming at V came to 0 bases and at J to 4 bases, leaving 6 bases not matched to a gene. The germline V gene encodes CDR1 SGHRS and CDR2 YFSETQ. As DNA, the CDR3 is TGCGCCAGCAGCTTGGCGGGACAGGGTGTTGCAGATACGCAGTATTTT. This sequence encodes CASSLAGQGVADTQYF.

This clone showed up just once. The chain joins TRBV5-1 to TRBJ2-1; 10 nucleotides align to TRBD2. CDR1 and CDR2 (germline): SGHRS, YFSETQ. The CDR3 extends over 17 amino acids. V trimming: 0 bases; J trimming: 7 bases; junction bases outside the gene matches: 10. The CDR3 reads CASSLVGPAGGMNEQFF. CDR3 in DNA: TGCGCCAGCAGCTTGGTCGGCCCAGCGGGGGGGATGAATGAGCAGTTCTTC.

The V and J genes are TRBV5-1 and TRBJ2-2; D is perhaps TRBD1 (5 bases). The CDR3 is 14 residues long. From germline, CDR1 is SGHRS and CDR2 YFSETQ. The germline V and J ends were trimmed by 0 bases and 6 bases, with 9 bases remaining between them. The CDR3 is CASSLVQGPGELFF. In DNA, the CDR3 is TGCGCCAGCAGCTTGGTTCAGGGTCCCGGGGAGCTGTTTTTT.

V and J are TRBV19 and TRBJ2-2; D uncertain. V lost 6 bases and J 4 bases, leaving 12 bases between the germline ends. Germline assignment: CDR1 LNHDA and CDR2 SQIVND (reference sequence). This CDR3 region has 14 residues. Here the CDR3 DNA reads TGTGCCAGTAGCTCCCCGTTCGGCACCGGGGAGCTGTTTTTT. The encoded protein is CASSSPFGTGELFF.

V is TRBV5-1 and J is TRBJ2-7; 14 bases map to TRBD2. Germline values: CDR1 SGHRS, CDR2 YFSETQ. The junction had 7 bases not matched to a gene; V was cut back by 0 bases and J by 2 bases. The CDR3 contains 18 residues. CDR3 sequence (DNA): TGCGCCAGCAGCTTGGTGGGGACTAGCGGGAGAGTGGCCTACGAGCAGTACTTC. Its protein is CASSLVGTSGRVAYEQYF.

This clone was seen a handful of times. This chain joins TRBV7-1 and TRBJ1-4, with TRBD1 identical over 7 bases. TRBV7-1 is classed as an ORF, of uncertain function. The CDR3 is made up of 16 amino acids. With V trimmed by 4 bases and J by 7 bases, 12 bases remained unmatched. The CDR3 DNA follows: TGTGCCAGCAGCTTAGGCCAGGGGAAGGGGGCTGAAAAACTGTTTTTT. Its protein is CASSLGQGKGAEKLFF.

This chain links TRBV11-3 with TRBJ2-1; 8 nucleotides line up with TRBD2. V lost 5 bases, J lost 3 bases, and 6 bases stayed unmatched. This CDR3 contains 15 residues. Germline lookup yields CDR1 SGHNT and CDR2 YENEEA. As DNA, the CDR3 is TGTGCCAGCAGCCAAGCGGGAGAAATCTACAATGAGCAGTTCTTC. Protein sequence: CASSQAGEIYNEQFF.

The rearrangement joins TRBV19 to TRBJ1-4; no clear D gene. Germline V gene sequence: CDR1 LNHDA, CDR2 SQIVND (reference sequence). CDR3 length: 13 amino acids. V was trimmed by 3 bases and J by 6 bases, leaving 8 bases between them. The CDR3 is CASSIASYEKLFF. The CDR3 DNA reads TGTGCCAGTAGTATCGCCAGTTATGAAAAACTGTTTTTT.

This clone has only one observation. V is TRBV2 and J is TRBJ2-3, with 8 bases lining up with TRBD1. The germline V gene encodes CDR1 SNHLY and CDR2 FYNNEI. The CDR3 spans 15 residues. V was pared by 6 bases and J by 0 bases, with 5 bases of the junction left unmatched. The CDR3 DNA follows: TGTGCCAGCAGACCTACAGGGGGGAGCACAGATACGCAGTATTTT. It codes for CASRPTGGSTDTQYF.

V and J are TRBV28 and TRBJ1-1; no definite D call. Trimming removed 2 bases from V and 5 bases from J, with 12 bases in between. This CDR3 region has 14 residues. Per germline, CDR1 MDHEN and CDR2 SYDVKM. The DNA of the CDR3 is TGTGCCAGCAGTTTAGTAGGGATCGGGACTGAAGCTTTCTTT. Its translation is CASSLVGIGTEAFF.

The chain carries TRBV5-1 and TRBJ1-4; 7 bases agree with TRBD1. The CDR3 has 16 amino acids. Losses at the gene ends were 0 bases for V and 5 bases for J; bases not matched to a gene: 7. Germline V lookup: CDR1 SGHRS, CDR2 YFSETQ. The CDR3 DNA sequence: TGCGCCAGCAGCTTGGAGGGACAGTTTCTAAATGAAAAACTGTTTTTT. Protein product: CASSLEGQFLNEKLFF. The complete variable domain, with remaining parts taken from reference TRBV5-1 and TRBJ1-4, reads KAGVTQTPRYLIKTRGQQVTLSCSPISGHRSVSWYQQTPGQGLQFLFEYFSETQRNKGNFPGRFSGRQFSNSRSEMNVSTLELGDSALYLCASSLEGQFLNEKLFFGSGTQLSVL.

A single count supports this clone. V usage is TRBV10-2 and J usage is TRBJ1-3, with no clear D. This CDR3 spans 13 amino acids. V was shortened by 6 bases and J by 0 bases, with 6 bases between the two germline ends. Germline V gene data show CDR1 as WSHSY and CDR2 as SAAADI. Written as DNA, the CDR3 is TGCGCCAGCAGGCAACTCTCTGGAAACACCATATATTTT. It translates to CASRQLSGNTIYF.

The chain uses TRBV25-1 and TRBJ1-6; TRBD1 agrees at 7 bases. Germline CDR1 and CDR2: MGHDK and SYGVNS. V lost 4 bases and J lost 6; bases outside the gene matches: 6. The CDR3 length is 15 residues. Here the CDR3 reads CASSGSGTVNSPLHF. The CDR3 coding sequence is TGTGCCAGCAGTGGATCCGGGACAGTTAATTCACCCCTCCACTTT.

The chain joins TRBV15 to TRBJ1-5; D not resolved. V was clipped by 5 bases and J by 3 bases, with 14 bases between them. Germline CDR1 reads LNHNV; CDR2 reads YYDKDF (reference sequence). The CDR3 length is 15 residues. This chain's CDR3 is CATSGHRTDNQPQHF. Written as DNA, the CDR3 is TGTGCCACCAGCGGCCACCGAACTGACAATCAGCCCCAGCATTTT.

This clone has more than one count but fewer than ten. J is TRBJ2-7 and V is TRBV28; D perhaps matches TRBD2 (6 bases). Trimming removed 7 bases from V and 0 bases from J, with 13 bases in between. Germline V lookup: CDR1 MDHEN, CDR2 SYDVKM. The length of the CDR3 is 14 residues. In DNA form, the CDR3 reads TGTGCCAGCATAGGGGCGGGACTCTCCTACGAGCAGTACTTC. This codes for CASIGAGLSYEQYF.